The table lists the clone carrying this T cell receptor (beta chain) with a count of one. The antigen is not known. The data were obtained in a study of T cell responses to AZD1222 COVID-19 vaccine. Study-wide results and caveats: Clonal diversity was possibly underestimated, and white British individuals and females predominated among donors.

Sequencing was performed with immunoSEQ multiplex PCR; in TCRdb, only in-frame clones are kept and a portion is missing. The table has 65,000 to 75,000 clones, more than 75% seen once; the top ten hold 4.8%. The sequencing here drew on peripheral blood, taken 28 days after the second dose of the MenACWY control vaccine. The sequence came from an adult who received the MenACWY meningococcal vaccine as a control.

CDR3 residues: CASSPAGGGVYGYTF. CDR3 sequence (DNA): TGTGCCAGCAGCCCCGCCGGAGGGGGCGTCTATGGCTACACCTTC. V and J are TRBV7-2 and TRBJ1-2, with TRBD1 identical over 7 bases. Unmatched junction bases numbered 10, after V lost 5 bases and J lost 4 bases. The CDR3 runs 15 residues. Germline V gene lookup returns CDR1 SGHTA and CDR2 FQGNSA.